The 6 T cell receptor beta chains below come from one sample, sequenced in a study of OX40 agonist ivuxolimab in advanced cancers. Profiled with immunoSEQ multiplex PCR; TCRdb holds only in-frame clones, not every one. The sample includes about 82,000 clones, approximately 85% seen only once; the top ten take around 2.4%. Source: CD4+ or CD8+ T cells sorted from blood, taken in a trial of the OX40 agonist ivuxolimab. Receptors were obtained from an adult with an advanced solid tumor such as melanoma, head and neck, liver or kidney cancer.

The chain recombines TRBV19 with TRBJ2-5; D not resolved. V was trimmed by 3 bases and J by 2 bases, leaving 7 bases between them. CDR1 and CDR2 from the germline V gene are LNHDA and SQIVND (reference sequence). This CDR3 contains 13 residues. CDR3 loop: CASSINGQETQYF. Written as DNA, the CDR3 is TGTGCCAGTAGTATCAACGGTCAAGAGACCCAGTACTTC.

V and J are TRBV19 and TRBJ2-1; D could derive from TRBD1 or TRBD2 (7 bases each). The V end lost 3 bases, the J end lost 4 bases, and 13 bases lay between the germline ends. CDR1 and CDR2 (germline): LNHDA, SQIVND (reference sequence). The CDR3 spans 15 residues. The CDR3 DNA reads TGTGCCAGTAGTATTCAGGGGGGAGGGTACAATGAGCAGTTCTTC. The encoded protein is CASSIQGGGYNEQFF.

The rearrangement uses TRBV18 and TRBJ1-3, with D unresolved. The CDR3 consists of 15 residues. CDR1 KGHSH and CDR2 LQKENI come from the germline V gene. The ends were cut back, 3 bases at V and 8 bases at J, with 17 bases in the middle. CDR3 residues: CASSPPGFTIDTIYF. CDR3 in DNA: TGTGCCAGCTCACCTCCGGGCTTCACGATAGACACCATATATTTT.

The chain uses TRBV7-9 and TRBJ2-1; D uncertain. CDR1 SEHNR and CDR2 FQNEAQ come from the germline V gene (reference sequence). Trimming stripped 3 bases from V and 9 bases from J, with 9 bases between. This CDR3 is 12 amino acids long. The CDR3 region is CASSLNRGEQFF. For the CDR3, the DNA is TGTGCCAGCAGCTTGAATAGAGGTGAGCAGTTCTTC.

The V and J genes are TRBV4-1 and TRBJ1-3; 8 nucleotides line up with TRBD1. Germline V gene lookup returns CDR1 MGHRA and CDR2 YSYEKL. This CDR3 comprises 16 residues. The J segment lost 4 bases and the V segment lost 0 bases, leaving 5 bases of the junction unmatched. CDR3 sequence: CASSQDQGAEGNTIYF. In DNA form, the CDR3 reads TGCGCCAGCAGCCAAGATCAGGGGGCAGAGGGAAACACCATATATTTT.

This clone was counted a single time. The rearrangement joins TRBV27 to TRBJ1-1; D not certain. Germline CDR1 reads MNHEY; CDR2 reads SMNVEV (reference sequence). The V and J ends lost 4 bases and 6 bases respectively, with 12 bases between them. The CDR3 sequence is 13 residues long. CDR3 DNA: TGTGCCAGCAGTTATGTGGCATCCGCTGAAGCTTTCTTT. It codes for CASSYVASAEAFF.